These T cell receptor beta chains were read from a single sample in a study of T cells after yellow fever vaccination. TCRdb recomputed calls from the 5' RACE reads with MiXCR, one row per CDR3 protein. This table holds a few hundred thousand distinct CDR3 sequences, around 4.9% found once. Sequencing used CD4+ T cells sorted from PBMCs, obtained on the day of the yellow fever booster vaccination. The origin of the receptors is a man aged 18-30 years who received the YFV17D yellow fever vaccine. Both conserved end residues are part of each CDR3. Fields, in order: CDR3 length, clone size, V gene, D gene, J gene, CDR3 protein, CDR3 DNA. A D gene is named only where the DNA matches it firmly. Rows may omit the clone size; those that give it use once, few, many or a size class.

length: 14; size: many; V: TRBV20-1; D: NA; J: TRBJ2-7; CDR3: CSARYRDAPYEQYF; DNA: TGCAGTGCTAGATACCGGGACGCTCCCTACGAGCAGTACTTC
length: 13; size: few; V: TRBV6-2/TRBV6-3; D: NA; J: TRBJ2-2; CDR3: CATSTGSTGELFF; DNA: TGTGCCACCTCGACAGGAAGCACCGGGGAGCTGTTTTTT
length: 14; size: many; V: TRBV7-2; D: NA; J: TRBJ2-7; CDR3: CASRTSDGAYEQYF; DNA: TGTGCCAGCAGGACGTCGGACGGAGCCTACGAGCAGTACTTC
length: 13; size: many; V: TRBV9; D: NA; J: TRBJ2-5; CDR3: CASSVQGLETQYF; DNA: TGTGCCAGCAGCGTCCAGGGTCTAGAGACCCAGTACTTC
length: 14; size: many; V: TRBV10-3; D: TRBD1; J: TRBJ2-3; CDR3: CAIGDRGPTDTQYF; DNA: TGTGCCATCGGCGACAGGGGCCCCACAGATACGCAGTATTTT
length: 16; size: NA; V: TRBV7-8; D: TRBD1; J: TRBJ2-1; CDR3: CASSETGTGTYNEQFF; DNA: TGTGCCAGCAGCGAAACCGGGACAGGGACTTACAATGAGCAGTTCTTC
length: 14; size: many; V: TRBV20-1; D: NA; J: TRBJ2-7; CDR3: CSASPGQSSYEQYF; DNA: TGCAGTGCTAGCCCGGGACAAAGCTCCTACGAGCAGTACTTC
length: 16; size: few; V: TRBV24-1; D: TRBD1; J: TRBJ1-2; CDR3: CATSDPSTGERNGYTF; DNA: TGTGCCACCAGTGACCCCTCGACAGGGGAACGTAATGGCTACACCTTC
length: 14; size: NA; V: TRBV20-1; D: NA; J: TRBJ2-5; CDR3: CSARFLPSQETQYF; DNA: TGCAGTGCTAGATTTCTCCCGAGCCAAGAGACCCAGTACTTC
length: 11; size: NA; V: TRBV20-1; D: NA; J: TRBJ1-2; CDR3: CTTAGADGYTF; DNA: TGCACCACCGCCGGGGCCGATGGCTACACCTTC
length: 14; size: few; V: TRBV19; D: NA; J: TRBJ2-1; CDR3: CARRRVRVVNEQFF; DNA: TGTGCTCGAAGAAGGGTCAGGGTTGTCAATGAGCAGTTCTTC
length: 14; size: NA; V: TRBV7-2; D: NA; J: TRBJ1-3; CDR3: CASSLAGAGNTIYF; DNA: TGTGCCAGCAGCTTAGCAGGGGCTGGAAACACCATATATTTT
length: 14; size: NA; V: TRBV6-5; D: NA; J: TRBJ2-1; CDR3: CATKGRSSYNEQFF; DNA: TGTGCCACCAAAGGCCGAAGCTCCTACAATGAGCAGTTCTTC
length: 15; size: few; V: TRBV20-1; D: TRBD2; J: TRBJ2-5; CDR3: CSARGGTTYQETQYF; DNA: TGCAGTGCTAGAGGGGGGACTACCTACCAAGAGACCCAGTACTTC
length: 14; size: many; V: TRBV10-2; D: NA; J: TRBJ2-3; CDR3: CASSEHGSTDTQYF; DNA: TGCGCCAGCAGTGAGCACGGGAGCACAGATACGCAGTATTTT
length: 12; size: many; V: TRBV5-1; D: NA; J: TRBJ1-2; CDR3: CASSLSAYGYTF; DNA: TGCGCCAGCAGCTTGAGCGCCTATGGCTACACCTTC
length: 14; size: many; V: TRBV6-6; D: NA; J: TRBJ2-2; CDR3: CATPWGDGTGELFF; DNA: TGTGCCACCCCGTGGGGGGACGGCACCGGGGAGCTGTTTTTT
length: 13; size: NA; V: TRBV6-5; D: NA; J: TRBJ1-1; CDR3: CASRGQINTEAFF; DNA: TGTGCCAGCAGAGGACAGATCAACACTGAAGCTTTCTTT
length: 13; size: many; V: TRBV29-1; D: NA; J: TRBJ2-5; CDR3: CSVAEGLKETQYF; DNA: TGCAGCGTTGCTGAAGGGTTGAAAGAGACCCAGTACTTC
length: 17; size: few; V: TRBV6-5; D: NA; J: TRBJ2-3; CDR3: CASSQRQSMPYTDTQYF; DNA: TGTGCCAGCAGCCAGCGTCAATCAATGCCTTACACAGATACGCAGTATTTT
length: 15; size: many; V: TRBV7-2; D: NA; J: TRBJ2-3; CDR3: CASSFRLAARDTQYF; DNA: TGTGCCAGCAGCTTTAGGCTAGCAGCCCGCGATACGCAGTATTTT